This T cell receptor beta chain stems from a study of beta chain features in type 1 diabetes. Sequenced material consisted of expressed TCRB transcripts (all of the isolated RNA was reverse transcribed). Assay used: immunoSEQ multiplex PCR; TCRdb lists only in-frame clones, some missing. Of about 160,000 clones listed, 9% to 10% were seen once; the top ten hold under 2.5%. Germline CDR1 is SGHVS and CDR2 is FNYEAQ. This CDR3 has 14 amino acids. Trimming left V 4 bases short and J 2 bases short, with 11 bases between. The clonotype originates from a woman younger than 35 in good health. The chain combines TRBV7-6 with TRBJ2-5; a weak D match, TRBD2 (6 bases). The material sequenced was central memory CD4+ T cells from blood. In nucleotides, the CDR3 is TGTGCCAGCAGCTCGGGACTTTTACAAGAGACCCAGTACTTC. It codes for CASSSGLLQETQYF.